Below are 24 T cell receptor beta chains sequenced from a single sample in a study of long-term antiretroviral therapy in people with HIV. A v3.0 immunoSEQ assay was performed at survey level. Clones were sequenced by immunoSEQ multiplex PCR, and TCRdb holds only the in-frame ones, with some missing. Counted here are about 20,000 clones, approximately 92% occurring once; the ten biggest clones make up about 7.3%. This specimen was unsorted PBMCs, taken 4.4 years after starting antiretroviral therapy. The source of these receptors is a woman between 45 and 65 years old with HIV.

The V and J genes are TRBV11-2 and TRBJ1-5, with a weak D call TRBD1 (6 bases). The CDR3 loop spans 16 amino acids. CDR1 and CDR2 (germline): SGHAT, FQNNGV. The V gene lost 2 bases and the J gene lost 3 bases, with 14 bases spanning the gap. This CDR3 is CASSLRSGDNNQPQHF. For the CDR3, the DNA is TGTGCCAGCAGCTTACGTTCGGGGGACAACAATCAGCCCCAGCATTTT.

J is TRBJ1-4 and V is TRBV6-5; TRBD1 agrees at 8 bases. Looked up from germline, CDR1 is MNHEY and CDR2 is SVGAGI. Trimming removed 5 bases from V and 3 bases from J; junction bases left unmatched: 5. This CDR3 has 15 amino acids. CDR3 DNA: TGTGCCAGCAGTAACGACAGGGGAGCTAATGAAAAACTGTTTTTT. Translating gives CASSNDRGANEKLFF.

In this sample, this clone turned up once. This chain connects TRBV2 to TRBJ2-5; 8 positions match TRBD1. Trimming removed 6 bases from V and 1 base from J; junction bases left unmatched: 4. Germline values: CDR1 SNHLY, CDR2 FYNNEI. This CDR3 spans 14 amino acids. CDR3 protein: CASRGQDGQETQYF. As DNA, the CDR3 is TGTGCCAGCAGGGGACAGGACGGCCAAGAGACCCAGTACTTC.

The chain has TRBV19 and TRBJ2-3; TRBD1 matches at 8 bases. With V trimmed by 3 bases and J by 1 base, 6 bases remained unmatched. This CDR3 has 16 amino acids. CDR1 LNHDA and CDR2 SQIVND come from the germline V gene (reference sequence). The DNA for the CDR3 is TGTGCCAGTAGTATCCCCCCGGGACAGGGCACAGATACGCAGTATTTT. This codes for CASSIPPGQGTDTQYF.

This chain links TRBV30 with TRBJ2-7; no definite D call. The germline V and J ends were trimmed by 0 bases and 2 bases, with 8 bases remaining between them. Per germline, CDR1 GTSNPN and CDR2 SVGIG (reference sequence). CDR3 length: 13 amino acids. CDR3 loop: CAWSVMRPYEQYF. The CDR3, as DNA: TGTGCCTGGAGTGTAATGAGGCCCTACGAGCAGTACTTC.

This chain uses TRBV9 with TRBJ2-5, with unresolved D. V lost 0 bases to trimming and J lost 4 bases, with 13 bases between them. Germline CDR1 reads SGDLS; CDR2 reads YYNGEE. The CDR3 extends over 15 amino acids. In DNA form, the CDR3 reads TGTGCCAGCAGCGTAGAGGGCAGGAACCCAGAGACCCAGTACTTC. This sequence encodes CASSVEGRNPETQYF.

V is TRBV6-5 and J is TRBJ2-1, with D possibly TRBD1 on 6 matching bases. CDR1 and CDR2 (germline): MNHEY, SVGAGI. The CDR3 covers 12 residues. V was cut by 6 bases and J by 7 bases, with 10 bases left in between. The CDR3 bases are TGTGCCAGCAGCAACAGGGCTAATGAGCAGTTCTTC. This encodes CASSNRANEQFF.

This chain joins TRBV5-4 and TRBJ1-6; D is uncertain. The CDR3 is made up of 13 amino acids. With 5 bases removed from V and 9 bases from J, the gap between germline ends came to 12 bases. Germline V lookup: CDR1 SGHNT, CDR2 YYREEE (reference sequence). The CDR3 loop is CASSVGAISPLHF. In DNA, the CDR3 is TGTGCCAGCAGTGTGGGAGCCATTTCACCCCTCCACTTT.

The J gene is TRBJ2-2, the V gene TRBV6-1; D might be TRBD1 or TRBD2, each matching 5 bases. V was shortened by 3 bases and J by 7 bases, with 12 bases between the two germline ends. CDR3 length: 14 residues. Per the germline V gene, CDR1 is MNHNS and CDR2 is SASEGT. The CDR3 loop reads CASSEGTGVGELFF. CDR3 sequence (DNA): TGTGCCAGCAGTGAGGGGACGGGCGTCGGGGAGCTGTTTTTT.

This sequence joins TRBV6-5 and TRBJ1-1; TRBD1 matches 7 bases. J gave up 4 bases and V 5 bases, and 7 bases lay outside the gene matches. From germline, CDR1 is MNHEY and CDR2 SVGAGI. The length of the CDR3 is 14 residues. The CDR3 is CASSRQGGATEAFF. CDR3 in DNA: TGTGCCAGCAGTCGACAGGGTGGCGCCACTGAAGCTTTCTTT.

The V and J genes are TRBV7-9 and TRBJ1-6; 7 bases align to TRBD1. The CDR3 covers 16 residues. Germline CDR1 and CDR2: SEHNR and FQNEAQ (reference sequence). Unmatched junction bases numbered 11, after V lost 3 bases and J lost 9 bases. In DNA, the CDR3 is TGTGCCAGCAGCTTGCATCAGAAGGGGGCAAGTTCACCCCTCCACTTT. Its translation is CASSLHQKGASSPLHF.

The CDR3 sequence is CASSPTGGPSIEQYF. The DNA of the CDR3 is TGTGCCAGCAGCCCGACAGGGGGCCCTTCGATCGAGCAGTACTTC. The J gene is TRBJ2-7, the V gene TRBV5-8; 10 bases fit TRBD1. The CDR3 contains 15 residues. V lost 4 bases and J lost 6; bases outside the gene matches: 10. The germline CDR1 and CDR2 sequences are SGHTS and YDEGEE.

V usage is TRBV6-1 and J usage is TRBJ2-2; maybe TRBD1 (5 bases). Trimming removed 4 bases from V and 4 bases from J, with 16 bases in between. The CDR3 consists of 16 residues. The V gene's germline CDR1 is MNHNS and CDR2 SASEGT. The CDR3 loop reads CASSATQGIGTGELFF. Written as DNA, the CDR3 is TGTGCCAGCAGTGCCACTCAGGGTATCGGCACCGGGGAGCTGTTTTTT.

The sample holds one count of this clone. The chain recombines TRBV4-1 with TRBJ2-5; 9 bases align to TRBD1. V trimming: 1 base; J trimming: 5 bases; junction bases outside the gene matches: 14. Looked up from germline, CDR1 is MGHRA and CDR2 is YSYEKL. The CDR3 has 18 residues. CDR3 region: CASSQAHPGTGFGETQYF. The CDR3 DNA reads as TGCGCCAGCAGCCAAGCGCACCCCGGGACAGGGTTTGGGGAGACCCAGTACTTC.

The V gene is TRBV12-5, the J gene TRBJ2-2; no definite D call. Trimming took off 0 bases at V and 9 bases at J, with 20 bases between the two ends. The germline CDR1 and CDR2 sequences are LGHNT and FRNRAP. The CDR3 runs to 17 residues. The CDR3 DNA follows: TGTGCTAGTGGTTTGGTAGATGGCTCGGGCCCAAGGAGGGAGCTGTTTTTT. This codes for CASGLVDGSGPRRELFF.

The CDR3 sequence is CASSPYMGSYNEQFF. For the CDR3, the DNA is TGTGCCAGCAGCCCGTATATGGGGTCCTACAATGAGCAGTTCTTC. V is TRBV7-3 and J is TRBJ2-1; D not certain. In germline, CDR1 is SGHTA, CDR2 FQGTGA. The CDR3 is made up of 15 amino acids. V was clipped by 5 bases and J by 1 base, with 12 bases between them.

The gene calls are TRBV19 and TRBJ1-5; D perhaps matches TRBD1 (6 bases). CDR1 and CDR2 from the germline V gene are LNHDA and SQIVND (reference sequence). The length of the CDR3 is 14 residues. V was pared by 9 bases and J by 6 bases, with 18 bases between. This CDR3 is CASPDRCYTQPQHF. The CDR3 DNA reads TGTGCCAGCCCAGACAGGTGCTATACTCAGCCCCAGCATTTT. Using reference TRBV19 and TRBJ1-5 for the parts outside the CDR3, the full variable domain is DGGITQSPKYLFRKEGQNVTLSCEQNLNHDAMYWYRQDPGQGLRLIYYSQIVNDFQKGDIAEGYSVSREKKESFPLTVTSAQKNPTAFYLCASPDRCYTQPQHFGDGTRLSIL.

The V and J genes are TRBV2 and TRBJ2-6, with D tentatively TRBD1 (5 bases). The V and J ends lost 0 bases and 0 bases respectively, with 15 bases between them. From germline, CDR1 is SNHLY and CDR2 FYNNEI. The CDR3 is 19 amino acids. In nucleotides, the CDR3 is TGTGCCAGCAGTGAAGCGCTTGAAGGACACCTCTCTGGGGCCAACGTCCTGACTTTC. Its protein is CASSEALEGHLSGANVLTF.

The chain joins TRBV2 to TRBJ2-7, with 7 nucleotides matching TRBD2. Germline values: CDR1 SNHLY, CDR2 FYNNEI. This CDR3 comprises 15 residues. V lost 1 base and J lost 4; bases outside the gene matches: 7. CDR3 sequence: CASSEEGRGEYEQYF. CDR3 nucleotides: TGTGCCAGCAGTGAAGAAGGACGGGGGGAGTACGAGCAGTACTTC.

The V call is TRBV9, the J call TRBJ2-7, with 7 bases matching TRBD1. V shed 4 bases and J 2 bases; nucleotides not matched to a gene: 12. This CDR3 has 16 residues. Germline lookup yields CDR1 SGDLS and CDR2 YYNGEE. CDR3 residues: CASSTSYRDSTYEQYF. In DNA, the CDR3 is TGTGCCAGCAGCACCTCGTACCGGGACAGTACCTACGAGCAGTACTTC. The full variable domain, rest sourced from reference TRBV9 and TRBJ2-7, is DSGVTQTPKHLITATGQRVTLRCSPRSGDLSVYWYQQSLDQGLQFLIQYYNGEERAKGNILERFSAQQFPDLHSELNLSSLELGDSALYFCASSTSYRDSTYEQYFGPGTRLTVT.

The CDR3 is CASKWTITGELFF. The CDR3 DNA is TGTGCCAGCAAGTGGACGATCACCGGGGAGCTGTTTTTT. The genes are TRBV6-5 and TRBJ2-2; the D is unclear. V was trimmed by 7 bases and J by 4 bases, leaving 10 bases between them. From germline, CDR1 is MNHEY and CDR2 SVGAGI. The CDR3 has 13 amino acids.

The rearrangement uses TRBV9 and TRBJ2-2; the D gene is possibly TRBD2 (5 bases). V lost 0 bases to trimming and J lost 6 bases, with 9 bases between them. The CDR3 consists of 14 residues. Germline V CDR1 and CDR2: SGDLS, YYNGEE. CDR3 region: CASSVELRAGELFF. CDR3 in DNA: TGTGCCAGCAGCGTAGAGCTGAGGGCCGGGGAGCTGTTTTTT.

J is TRBJ1-4 and V is TRBV7-5; the table's TRBD1 call for D was not verified on the DNA. TRBV7-5 is reported as a pseudogene. The CDR3 is 15 amino acids. Here the CDR3 DNA reads TGTGCCAGAAGCTCCCCCGGGACAGTTAATGAAAAACTGTTTTTT. Translation: CARSSPGTVNEKLFF.

This chain joins TRBV7-2 and TRBJ2-3; no clear D. Trimming pared 2 bases from V and 2 bases from J, leaving 8 bases between. CDR1 SGHTA and CDR2 FQGNSA come from the germline V gene. This CDR3 region has 14 residues. CDR3 nucleotide sequence: TGTGCCAGCAGCTTACGTCGGCCCACAGATACGCAGTATTTT. Translation gives CASSLRRPTDTQYF.